The source of this TCR beta chain is a study of shared clonotypes between healthy human individuals. At the level of the study: Per-donor plates numbered three CD4 naive, three CD4 memory, two CD8 naive and one CD8 memory.

Germline V gene sequence: CDR1 MDHEN, CDR2 SYDVKM. The CDR3 totals 16 residues. Trimming at V came to 4 bases and at J to 2 bases, leaving 8 bases not matched to a gene. Assay used: immunoSEQ multiplex PCR; TCRdb lists only in-frame clones, some missing. The sample carries around 1.5 million clones, 95% to 99% recorded once. Sequenced sample: naive CD4+ T cells sorted from blood. Specified subset: CD45RA+ positively selected. This chain links TRBV28 with TRBJ2-7; 10 nucleotides agree with TRBD2. This sequence was found in a man between 25 and 39 years old in good health. The chain's CDR3 is CASSSKWTSGAYEQYF. The DNA of the CDR3 is TGTGCCAGCAGTTCCAAGTGGACTAGCGGAGCCTACGAGCAGTACTTC.